Listed below are T cell receptor beta chains from one sample, sequenced in a study of blood T cell repertoires in COVID-19. Assay used: immunoSEQ multiplex PCR; TCRdb lists only in-frame clones, some missing. The sample includes almost 200,000 clones, roughly three quarters seen only once; the top ten take nearly 6%. Sequenced: peripheral blood. These receptors came from a woman aged 40 to 49 with COVID-19, enrolled during active disease. CDR3s include the opening cysteine and the closing phenylalanine or tryptophan. The order of the fields is D gene, V gene, J gene, clone size, CDR3 DNA, CDR3 protein. D genes are given only for firm matches. Clone size is shown for a subset of rows, as once, few, many or a class of expanded clone.

.	TRBV6-1	TRBJ2-2	.	TGTGCCAGCAGTGAAGCGCATTACAGGGTTTTTCGGACCGGGGAGCTGTTTTTT	CASSEAHYRVFRTGELFF
TRBD1	TRBV27	TRBJ1-2	.	TGTGCCAGCAGTTACGGGAGCACAGGGGGGGGAGGCTACACCTTC	CASSYGSTGGGGYTF
TRBD2	TRBV30	TRBJ2-5	.	TGTGCCTGGGATAGCGGGGATTTCGTGAGAGAGACCCAGTACTTC	CAWDSGDFVRETQYF
.	TRBV7-2	TRBJ1-5	few	TGTGCCAGCAGCTTAGGAGTAGTTGAGCCCCAGCATTTT	CASSLGVVEPQHF
.	TRBV5-1	TRBJ1-1	.	TGCGCCAGCAGCTTGAATGCTGGGGGGGGCTGGAGAACTGAAGCTTTCTTT	CASSLNAGGGWRTEAFF
.	TRBV2	TRBJ1-4	.	TGTGCCAGCCTCCAAGACAGCCCAAACCAAGAAAAACTGTTTTTT	CASLQDSPNQEKLFF
.	TRBV24-1	TRBJ2-7	.	TGTGCCACCAGTGATTTCCTGGACAGCCCCTACGAGCAGTACTTC	CATSDFLDSPYEQYF
.	TRBV5-5	TRBJ1-1	once	TGTGCCAGCAGCTTGGCAGCTTTGCAGGGAGCTTTCTTT	CASSLAALQGAFF
.	TRBV11-2	TRBJ1-1	.	TGTGCCAGCAGCTTAGTAGGTCCCCTACAGGGAGAAGCTTTCTTT	CASSLVGPLQGEAFF
TRBD2	TRBV5-1	TRBJ2-3	few	TGCGCCAGCAGCTTAACTTGGGCTAGCGGGATCCTCACAGATACGCAGTATTTT	CASSLTWASGILTDTQYF
TRBD1	TRBV5-1	TRBJ1-2	.	TGCGCCAGCAGCTTGTCACAGGGGGCCTATGGCTACACCTTC	CASSLSQGAYGYTF
TRBD1	TRBV4-3	TRBJ1-2	.	TGCGCCAGCAGCCAAGATCCGGGGACAGGGTTTCAACTTTTCTATGGCTACACCTTC	CASSQDPGTGFQLFYGYTF
.	TRBV14	TRBJ2-2	.	TGTGCCAGCAGCCATCGCGTGGGAGTAAACACCGGGGAGCTGTTTTTT	CASSHRVGVNTGELFF
.	TRBV3-1/TRBV3-2	TRBJ1-4	.	TGTGCCAGCAGCCAAGACGATGAAAAACTGTTTTTT	CASSQDDEKLFF
TRBD1	TRBV7-2	TRBJ1-2	.	TGTGCCAGCAGCTTGCAGGGGGCCAACCAGCTCTATGGCTACACCTTC	CASSLQGANQLYGYTF
.	TRBV6-5	TRBJ2-1	.	TGTGCCAGCAGGACAGATAGATCGCAGTTCTTC	CASRTDRSQFF
.	TRBV6-7	TRBJ2-7	.	TGTGCCACCCCCGCTACGGGGCAGTACTTC	CATPATGQYF
.	TRBV7-2	TRBJ2-4	.	TGTGCCAGCAGCTTAGGGGCCGGGAGCAAAAACATTCAGTACTTC	CASSLGAGSKNIQYF
.	TRBV5-1	TRBJ1-2	once	TGCGCCAGCAGCTTGGACAGTAACTATGGCTACACCTTC	CASSLDSNYGYTF
.	TRBV5-4	TRBJ1-2	.	TGTGCCAGCAGCTTGGATCGCCTCCCCAGCTATGGCTACACCTTC	CASSLDRLPSYGYTF
.	TRBV19	TRBJ1-3	.	TGTGCCAGTAGAGAGCCCACAGGTTCGTCTGGAAACACCATATATTTT	CASREPTGSSGNTIYF
TRBD1	TRBV5-6	TRBJ2-7	once	TGTGCCAGCAGCGTGCCGGGACAGGGGAACGAGCAGTACTTC	CASSVPGQGNEQYF
TRBD1	TRBV7-6	TRBJ1-1	.	TGTGCCAGCAGCGCCGGACAGGAGAACACTGAAGCTTTCTTT	CASSAGQENTEAFF
.	TRBV6-6	TRBJ2-7	.	TGTGCCAGCAGTCCTTCCGGACAAAACTACGAGCAGTACTTC	CASSPSGQNYEQYF
.	TRBV7-2	TRBJ1-2	.	TGTGCCAGCAACCAGGGATCTCATTTGGGCTACACCTTC	CASNQGSHLGYTF
.	TRBV12-3/TRBV12-4	TRBJ2-7	.	TGTGCCAGCAGGGGCCGATACTACGAGCAGTACTTC	CASRGRYYEQYF
.	TRBV5-5	TRBJ1-1	once	TGTGCCAGCAGCTTGGTTGAGGTGAGGGCTGAAGCTTTCTTT	CASSLVEVRAEAFF
.	TRBV9	TRBJ1-4	.	TGTGCCAGCAGCGTCGGCGTCCGGGACGGGGGAGAAAAACTGTTTTTT	CASSVGVRDGGEKLFF
.	TRBV7-9	TRBJ1-1	.	TGTGCCAGCAGCAGTTTAACAGCAAACACTGAAGCTTTCTTT	CASSSLTANTEAFF
.	TRBV28	TRBJ2-3	.	TGTGCCAGCCTCGACTCCCGCACAGATACGCAGTATTTT	CASLDSRTDTQYF
.	TRBV5-1	TRBJ1-5	.	TGCGCCAGCAGCCTGGACGGGGGGAATCAGCCCCAGCATTTT	CASSLDGGNQPQHF
.	TRBV5-1	TRBJ1-2	.	TGCGCCAGCAGCTTGGTGACGAAGGGGGAATCGGGAGGCTACACCTTC	CASSLVTKGESGGYTF
.	TRBV3-1/TRBV3-2	TRBJ2-5	.	TGTGCCAGCAGCCATCGAGAGACCCAGTACTTC	CASSHRETQYF
.	TRBV4-3	TRBJ1-4	.	TGCGCCAGCAGCCAAGATAAACGAGGTGAAAAACTGTTTTTT	CASSQDKRGEKLFF
.	TRBV7-3	TRBJ2-2	many	TGTGCCAGCAGCAAGGCAGGGCTCGCGAACACCGGGGAGCTGTTTTTT	CASSKAGLANTGELFF
.	TRBV14	TRBJ1-6	.	TGTGCCAGCAACAGACAGGCTGATTCACCCCTCCACTTT	CASNRQADSPLHF
TRBD1	TRBV6-5	TRBJ2-2	.	TGTGCCAGCAGTTTGCTAGGGGGCCTGAACACCGGGGAGCTGTTTTTT	CASSLLGGLNTGELFF
TRBD1	TRBV5-5	TRBJ2-7	.	TGTGCCAGCAGCTTGCGCACCGGGACAGAAGACGAGCAGTACTTC	CASSLRTGTEDEQYF
.	TRBV27	TRBJ2-5	.	TGTGCCAGCGGCAGGCCAGAGACCCAGTACTTC	CASGRPETQYF
.	TRBV10-3	TRBJ1-5	.	TGTGCCATCAGAGCCTCAGAGGGAAGCAATCAGCCCCAGCATTTT	CAIRASEGSNQPQHF
.	TRBV27	TRBJ2-5	.	TGTGCCAGCAATCAACAGGGCCCCCAAGAGACCCAGTACTTC	CASNQQGPQETQYF
.	TRBV6-2/TRBV6-3	TRBJ2-2	.	TGTGCCAGCAGTCAGTCCCGGGAAACCGGGGAGCTGTTTTTT	CASSQSRETGELFF
.	TRBV19	TRBJ2-7	.	TGTGCCAGTGGGAGGACGGGAAACGAGCAGTACTTC	CASGRTGNEQYF
.	TRBV7-2	TRBJ2-1	few	TGTGCCAGCAGCCGGGGACTTGGCTACAATGAGCAGTTCTTC	CASSRGLGYNEQFF
TRBD1	TRBV12-3/TRBV12-4	TRBJ1-2	.	TGTGCCAGCAGTTCCATACAGGGGGGCTACACCTTC	CASSSIQGGYTF
.	TRBV19	TRBJ1-5	.	TGTGCCAGTAGTATAGTGGGGGGAATGGGTCAACAGCCCCAGCATTTT	CASSIVGGMGQQPQHF
.	TRBV10-1	TRBJ2-6	few	TGCGCCAGCTCCCGTTACTCTGGGGCCAACGTCCTGACTTTC	CASSRYSGANVLTF
.	TRBV3-1/TRBV3-2	TRBJ1-1	.	TGTGCCAGCAGCCAAGCCCGGACTGAAGCTTTCTTT	CASSQARTEAFF
TRBD1	TRBV7-9	TRBJ1-1	.	TGTGCCAGCAGCCGGGACAGGGTGGAGAACACTGAAGCTTTCTTT	CASSRDRVENTEAFF
.	TRBV7-8	TRBJ1-2	.	TGTGCCAGCAGCTTAGGGGTGGAGAACTATGGCTACACCTTC	CASSLGVENYGYTF
TRBD2	TRBV5-6	TRBJ2-5	.	TGTGCCAGCAGCTTGGCCAGGCTAGCGGGAGAAGAGACCCAGTACTTC	CASSLARLAGEETQYF
.	TRBV5-6	TRBJ1-2	.	TGTGCCAGCAGCTACGGGACATATGGCTACACCTTC	CASSYGTYGYTF
TRBD2	TRBV7-2	TRBJ2-7	.	TGTGCCAGCAGCTCAACCCGGACTAGCGGACGATACGAGCAGTACTTC	CASSSTRTSGRYEQYF
.	TRBV7-2	TRBJ2-7	.	TGTGCCAGCAGCCCTGTGGCGGGGTCCGAGCAGTACTTC	CASSPVAGSEQYF
TRBD1	TRBV6-2/TRBV6-3	TRBJ1-5	.	TGTGCCAGCAGTTCTACAGGGGGCAGACAGCCCCAGCATTTT	CASSSTGGRQPQHF
TRBD2	TRBV7-9	TRBJ2-1	.	TGTGCCAGCAGCTTCCGGCGGGGGGGGACCGATGAGCAGTTCTTC	CASSFRRGGTDEQFF
.	TRBV6-5	TRBJ1-4	.	TGTGCCAGCCGCCCGGCTAATGAAAAACTGTTTTTT	CASRPANEKLFF
.	TRBV29-1	TRBJ2-2	.	TGCAGCGCATCCGGGACAAGATCGACCGGGGAGCTGTTTTTT	CSASGTRSTGELFF
.	TRBV3-1/TRBV3-2	TRBJ1-2	few	TGTGCCAGCAGCCCTCGGACAGTCCGGGGCTACACCTTC	CASSPRTVRGYTF